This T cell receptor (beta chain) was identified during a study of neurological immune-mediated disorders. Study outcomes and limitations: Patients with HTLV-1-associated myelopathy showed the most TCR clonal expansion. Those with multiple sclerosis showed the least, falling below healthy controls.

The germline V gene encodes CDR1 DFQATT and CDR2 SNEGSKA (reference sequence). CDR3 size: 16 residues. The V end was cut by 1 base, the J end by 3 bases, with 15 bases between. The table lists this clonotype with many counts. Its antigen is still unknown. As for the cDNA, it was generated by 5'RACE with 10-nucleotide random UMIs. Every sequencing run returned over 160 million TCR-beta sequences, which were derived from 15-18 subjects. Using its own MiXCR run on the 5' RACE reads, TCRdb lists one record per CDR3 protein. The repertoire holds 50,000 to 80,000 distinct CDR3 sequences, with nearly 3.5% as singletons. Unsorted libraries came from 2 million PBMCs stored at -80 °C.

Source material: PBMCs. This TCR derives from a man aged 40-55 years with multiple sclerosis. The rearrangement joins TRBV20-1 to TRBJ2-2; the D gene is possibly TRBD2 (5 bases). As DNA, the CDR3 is TGCAGTGCTAGAGCCGCCGGACGGGGATACACCGGGGAGCTGTTTTTT. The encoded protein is CSARAAGRGYTGELFF.